Detailed here is one TCR beta chain. The sample has other DNA sequences that encode this CDR3 too. This entry belongs to a study of blood T cell repertoires in COVID-19. Study-level information: Material from acute and convalescent COVID-19 was sourced from the United States, Italy and Spain. PBMCs, B-cell-depleted T cells, or T cells provided the cDNA or gDNA that made up the material.

Germline CDR1 and CDR2: SGHRS and YFSETQ. V lost 0 bases and J 5 bases, leaving 8 bases between the germline ends. The CDR3 contains 14 residues. Authors' analysis steps: Nucleated cell counts were estimated from reference gene primer amplification. Profiled with immunoSEQ multiplex PCR; TCRdb holds only in-frame clones, not every one. V and J calls and clone size are as listed in that table; D and trimming were resolved from the DNA. The profile shows about 210,000 clones, roughly four fifths of them singletons. The source of this sequence is a woman between 50 and 59 years old with active or convalescent COVID-19. Sequenced input: peripheral blood. The chain couples TRBV5-1 to TRBJ1-4, with TRBD1 as a possible D gene (5 bases). The chain's CDR3 is CASSLGQRNEKLFF. For the CDR3, the DNA is TGCGCCAGCAGCTTGGGACAGCGAAATGAAAAACTGTTTTTT.